Below are 31 T cell receptor beta chains sequenced from a single sample in a study of regulatory T cells in long-lasting Graves disease. To make TCR beta libraries, researchers used iRepertoire HTBI primers and Arm-PCR of CDR3 regions. From the multiplex PCR reads, TCRdb called clonotypes with MiXCR, one entry per CDR3 protein. Found here are approximately 400,000 distinct CDR3 sequences, around 21% of them singletons; the top ten hold under 25%. Stated time point: persistent/refractory GD, antithyroid drugs over 5 years with positive TRAb. PBMCs provided the RNA from which the TCR library was made. The sample here was peripheral blood mononuclear cells (PBMCs), taken when the disease was refractory, from a patient treated with antithyroid drugs. These receptors were obtained from a female donor with Graves disease.

In regard to this clonotype: An end of the junction differs from the germline gene, which may be a read error. This chain joins TRBV4-1 and TRBJ2-7; D is uncertain. From germline, CDR1 is MGHRA and CDR2 YSYEKL. The CDR3 sequence is 16 residues long. CDR3 sequence (DNA): TGCGCCAGTAGCCAAGACTGGGCCCTGACTTCCTACGAGCAGTACTTC. It yields the protein CASSQDWALTSYEQYF.

This clonotype showed up many times. This sequence joins TRBV30 and TRBJ2-7, with D possibly matching TRBD2 (6 bases). CDR3 length: 12 residues. V was clipped by 8 bases and J by 6 bases, with 17 bases between them. Germline CDR1 reads GTSNPN; CDR2 reads SVGIG (reference sequence). DNA of the CDR3: TGTGCCGGCAGCGATCAGGGAGGCGAGCAGTACTTC. It is translated as CAGSDQGGEQYF.

This clonotype was detected many times. CDR3 sequence reads: CAWTQSRGAYGYTF. CDR3 coding DNA: TGTGCCTGGACCCAAAGTCGGGGGGCATATGGCTACACCTTC. The V gene is TRBV30, the J gene TRBJ1-2; TRBD1 is a possible D gene (6 bases). V was clipped by 4 bases and J by 5 bases, with 17 bases between them. The CDR3 has 14 amino acids. Germline assignment: CDR1 GTSNPN and CDR2 SVGIG (reference sequence). Full variable domain (missing parts from reference TRBV30 and TRBJ1-2): SQTIHQWPATLVQPVGSPLSLECTVEGTSNPNLYWYRQAAGRGLQLLFYSVGIGQISSEVPQNLSASRPQDRQFILSSKKLLLSDSGFYLCAWTQSRGAYGYTFGSGTRLTVV.

This clonotype was picked up many times. V usage is TRBV11-2 and J usage is TRBJ1-1, with unresolved D. V gave up 3 bases and J gave up 4 bases, with 12 bases separating them. CDR3 length: 14 amino acids. Germline loops: CDR1 SGHAT, CDR2 FQNNGV. CDR3 coding DNA: TGTGCCAGCAGCTTGAAGGGATTTGGCACTGAAGCTTTCTTT. Encoded protein: CASSLKGFGTEAFF. The variable domain in full, with the rest retrieved from reference TRBV11-2 and TRBJ1-1, is EAGVAQSPRYKIIEKRQSVAFWCNPISGHATLYWYQQILGQGPKLLIQFQNNGVVDDSQLPKDRFSAERLKGVDSTLKIQPAKLEDSAVYLCASSLKGFGTEAFFGQGTRLTVV.

This chain's CDR3 is CATSRAGGRGGLIYEQYF. CDR3 DNA: TGTGCCACCAGCAGAGCAGGGGGACGGGGGGGCCTGATCTACGAGCAGTACTTC. J is TRBJ2-7 and V is TRBV15, with D perhaps matching TRBD2 (8 bases). V was clipped by 1 base and J by 3 bases, with 22 bases between them. The CDR3 totals 18 residues. Germline CDR1 LNHNV, CDR2 YYDKDF (reference sequence).

The chain links TRBV18 to TRBJ1-1, with 7 nucleotides matching TRBD1. This CDR3 comprises 15 residues. Trimming removed 6 bases from V and 5 bases from J; junction bases left unmatched: 12. Germline CDR1 KGHSH, CDR2 LQKENI. Here the CDR3 reads CASSPITGERTEAFF. In DNA, the CDR3 is TGTGCCAGCTCGCCTATTACAGGGGAGAGGACTGAAGCTTTCTTT. The variable domain in full, completed from reference TRBV18 and TRBJ1-1, reads NAGVMQNPRHLVRRRGQEARLRCSPMKGHSHVYWYRQLPEEGLKFMVYLQKENIIDESGMPKERFSAEFPKEGPSILRIQQVVRGDSAAYFCASSPITGERTEAFFGQGTRLTVV.

This chain joins TRBV7-2 and TRBJ1-2; 9 bases agree with TRBD1. V gave up 2 bases and J gave up 7 bases; unmatched junction bases: 8. The CDR3 is 15 amino acids. Germline-derived CDR1 and CDR2 are SGHTA and FQGNSA. This CDR3 is CASSLSNADRGGYTF. In nucleotides, the CDR3 is TGTGCCAGCAGCTTATCAAATGCGGACAGGGGTGGCTACACCTTC. Looking up the rest from reference TRBV7-2 and TRBJ1-2 gives the full variable domain: GAGVSQSPSNKVTEKGKDVELRCDPISGHTALYWYRQSLGQGLEFLIYFQGNSAPDKSGLPSDRFSAERTGGSVSTLTIQRTQQEDSAVYLCASSLSNADRGGYTFGSGTRLTVV.

V is TRBV20-1 and J is TRBJ2-7; TRBD2 aligns across 8 bases. J lost 0 bases, V lost 6 bases, and 13 bases had no gene match. Germline assignment: CDR1 DFQATT and CDR2 SNEGSKA (reference sequence). The CDR3 contains 16 residues. The CDR3 protein is CSAPLEERECSYEQYF. The CDR3 DNA sequence: TGCAGTGCCCCCCTTGAGGAGCGGGAGTGCTCCTACGAGCAGTACTTC.

Comments on this clonotype: The junction and the germline gene differ at one end; a read error may be behind it. The V and J genes are TRBV5-1 and TRBJ2-7, with 9 bases aligning to TRBD1. Germline assignment: CDR1 SGHRS and CDR2 YFSETQ. This CDR3 has 16 amino acids. This CDR3 is CAGSRWGTGSFDEQYF. CDR3 DNA sequence: TGCGCCGGCAGCCGGTGGGGGACAGGGAGTTTCGACGAGCAGTACTTC.

This clonotype was seen many times. The V and J genes are TRBV6-4 and TRBJ1-5, with 7 bases matching TRBD1. The V gene end was trimmed by 7 bases and the J gene end by 3 bases; junction bases not matched to a gene: 9. The CDR3 loop spans 15 amino acids. Germline CDR1 reads MRHNA; CDR2 reads SNTAGT. The CDR3 DNA follows: TGTGCCAGCATGGAAGGACAGGTCGCCAATCAGCCCCAGCATTTT. Translated: CASMEGQVANQPQHF.

This clonotype was counted ten times or more. The rearrangement joins TRBV28 to TRBJ2-7; D is undetermined. V lost 1 base, J lost 0 bases, and 10 bases lay in between. This CDR3 is built from 15 residues. The germline CDR1 and CDR2 sequences are MDHEN and SYDVKM. This CDR3 reads CASSLSLVSSYEQYF. Written as DNA, the CDR3 is TGTGCCAGCAGTTTATCCCTCGTTTCCTCCTACGAGCAGTACTTC.

V is TRBV7-2 and J is TRBJ2-7; the match to TRBD2 covers 15 bases. Germline assignment: CDR1 SGHTA and CDR2 FQGNSA. J was trimmed by 2 bases and V by 2 bases; bases with no gene match: 13. The CDR3 is 20 amino acids. Here the CDR3 reads CASSLRTPGLAGGPTYEQYF. CDR3 nucleotide sequence: TGTGCCAGCAGCTTACGCACCCCGGGACTAGCGGGAGGCCCTACCTACGAGCAGTACTTC.

This clonotype was counted many times. CDR3 sequence reads: CSVVEGQGNYGYTF. In DNA form, the CDR3 reads TGCAGCGTTGTAGAGGGACAGGGTAACTATGGCTACACCTTC. The chain couples TRBV29-1 to TRBJ1-2; 9 positions match TRBD1. The CDR3 spans 14 residues. Germline assignment: CDR1 SQVTM and CDR2 ANQGSEA. V shed 4 bases and J 1 base; nucleotides not matched to a gene: 4.

The chain uses TRBV12-3 or TRBV12-4 and TRBJ2-5; either TRBD1 or TRBD2 may supply D (5 bases each). With the DNA end fitting TRBJ2-3 better, the J assignment may be wrong. The CDR3 has 13 amino acids. The CDR3 DNA reads TGTGCCAGCACCAACCGGGACCCCGGAGCGCAGTATTTT. This encodes CASTNRDPGAQYF.

A single count supports this clonotype. The chain couples TRBV14 to TRBJ2-2; D possibly matches TRBD1 or TRBD2 (6 bases each). V was pared by 3 bases and J by 3 bases, with 17 bases between. Germline V gene lookup returns CDR1 SGHDN and CDR2 FVKESK. This CDR3 spans 17 amino acids. The CDR3 is CASSQKQGGGYTGELFF. The DNA for the CDR3 is TGTGCCAGCAGCCAGAAGCAAGGAGGGGGTTACACCGGGGAGCTGTTTTTT.

Many counts were recorded for this clonotype. The chain couples TRBV28 to TRBJ2-1; 10 bases map to TRBD1. J lost 5 bases, V lost 6 bases, and 7 bases had no gene match. CDR1 and CDR2 from the germline V gene are MDHEN and SYDVKM. This CDR3 comprises 15 residues. CDR3 protein: CASSPGQGIDNEQFF. The CDR3 bases are TGTGCCAGCAGCCCGGGACAGGGGATAGACAATGAGCAGTTCTTC.

Regarding this clonotype: A much more abundant neighbour one base away suggests this may be a read error. The chain carries TRBV7-8 and TRBJ1-2, with TRBD1 matching over 8 bases. Germline CDR1 and CDR2: SGHVS and FQNEAQ. CDR3 length: 13 amino acids. Trimming cost V 4 bases and J 7 bases; bases outside gene matches: 5. CDR3 loop: CASSYQDRVGYTF. In DNA form, the CDR3 reads TGTGCCAGCAGCTACCAGGACAGGGTTGGCTACACCTTC.

As concerns this clonotype: The junction departs from germline at one end; a sequencing error may be responsible. The chain recombines TRBV27 with TRBJ1-1; no definite D call. Germline CDR1 MNHEY, CDR2 SMNVEV (reference sequence). The CDR3 contains 13 residues. The CDR3 here is CASSLSLATGAFF. The CDR3 DNA reads as TGTGCCAGCAGTTTATCCCTGGCAACTGGAGCTTTCTTT.

The chain is built from TRBV7-9 and TRBJ2-7; 11 nucleotides agree with TRBD2. Losses at the gene ends were 5 bases for V and 9 bases for J; bases not matched to a gene: 12. This CDR3 comprises 15 residues. In germline, CDR1 is SEHNR, CDR2 FQNEAQ (reference sequence). The chain's CDR3 is CASSPTSGSFLGQYF. Written as DNA, the CDR3 is TGTGCCAGCAGCCCTACTAGCGGGAGTTTCCTTGGGCAGTACTTC. The variable domain in full, with the rest retrieved from reference TRBV7-9 and TRBJ2-7, is DTGVSQNPRHKITKRGQNVTFRCDPISEHNRLYWYRQTLGQGPEFLTYFQNEAQLEKSRLLSDRFSAERPKGSFSTLEIQRTEQGDSAMYLCASSPTSGSFLGQYFGPGTRLTVT.

The J gene is TRBJ2-1, the V gene TRBV2, with D unresolved. The V end was cut by 6 bases, the J end by 8 bases, with 17 bases between. The CDR3 has 14 amino acids. In germline, CDR1 is SNHLY, CDR2 FYNNEI. The CDR3 nucleotides read TGTGCCAGCAGCGATCTAGATGGGGTTGATGAGCAGTTCTTC. Translated: CASSDLDGVDEQFF.

This clonotype was counted a few times. CDR3 protein: CASSYRAVSYEQYF. The CDR3 nucleotides are TGTGCCAGCAGTTACAGGGCAGTAAGCTACGAGCAGTACTTC. The rearrangement joins TRBV27 to TRBJ2-7; tentatively, D is TRBD1 (6 bases). Germline V gene data show CDR1 as MNHEY and CDR2 as SMNVEV (reference sequence). V lost 4 bases, J lost 3 bases, and 13 bases lay in between. The CDR3 has 14 residues.

The chain couples TRBV13 to TRBJ2-7; 7 nucleotides line up with TRBD1. This CDR3 is built from 16 residues. The V gene's germline CDR1 is PRHDT and CDR2 FYEKMQ (reference sequence). The V and J ends lost 5 bases and 3 bases, in that order; junction bases with no gene match: 13. This CDR3 is CASSPTEGATFYEQYF. The CDR3 DNA reads as TGTGCCAGCAGCCCTACAGAGGGGGCGACTTTCTACGAGCAGTACTTC.

J is TRBJ2-2 and V is TRBV7-2; 10 bases match TRBD2. Unmatched junction bases numbered 0, after V lost 0 bases and J lost 8 bases. CDR1 and CDR2 (germline): SGHTA, FQGNSA. This CDR3 spans 14 amino acids. The CDR3 DNA reads TGTGCCAGCAGCTTAGCGGGACTAGCGGGGGAGCTGTTTTTT. It specifies CASSLAGLAGELFF.

This clonotype was seen at least ten times. The chain has TRBV12-3 or TRBV12-4 and TRBJ1-5; D ambiguous. The CDR3 totals 14 residues. Trimming took 3 bases from V and 4 from J, leaving 10 bases between them. CDR3 sequence reads: CASSFGLLNQPQHF. CDR3 DNA sequence: TGTGCCAGCAGTTTCGGACTGTTGAATCAGCCCCAGCATTTT.

In its sample, this clonotype was seen many times. The chain employs TRBV2 and TRBJ2-5; 7 bases map to TRBD2. The CDR3 sequence is 11 residues long. V was clipped by 8 bases and J by 5 bases; unmatched bases: 2. Germline CDR1 reads SNHLY; CDR2 reads FYNNEI. The CDR3 sequence is CASAGEETQYF. The DNA of the CDR3 is TGTGCCAGCGCGGGAGAGGAGACCCAGTACTTC.

In this sample, this clonotype turned up a few times. The chain joins TRBV29-1 to TRBJ1-1; D uncertain. The V gene's germline CDR1 is SQVTM and CDR2 ANQGSEA. V gave up 6 bases and J gave up 1 base, with 12 bases separating them. This CDR3 has 13 amino acids. The CDR3 DNA sequence: TGCAGCGTCTCTCATCTGACGAACACTGAAGCTTTCTTT. It codes for CSVSHLTNTEAFF.

This clonotype has a handful of counts. CDR3 sequence: CASSRPPGELFF. The CDR3 DNA reads TGTGCCAGCAGTCGACCCCCCGGGGAGCTGTTTTTT. The chain has TRBV27 and TRBJ2-2; no firm D call. Germline V lookup: CDR1 MNHEY, CDR2 SMNVEV (reference sequence). The CDR3 loop spans 12 amino acids. Trimming stripped 5 bases from V and 6 bases from J, with 7 bases between.

There are many counts of this clonotype. The chain combines TRBV2 with TRBJ2-7, with D possibly being TRBD1 or TRBD2 (5 bases each). The germline CDR1 and CDR2 sequences are SNHLY and FYNNEI. The CDR3 loop spans 11 amino acids. V shed 8 bases and J shed 6 bases, with 11 bases lying between them. The CDR3 bases are TGTGCCAGCCGGTACGGGGCCGAGCAGTACTTC. It is translated as CASRYGAEQYF. Full variable domain (remainder filled in from reference TRBV2 and TRBJ2-7): EPEVTQTPSHQVTQMGQEVILRCVPISNHLYFYWYRQILGQKVEFLVSFYNNEISEKSEIFDDQFSVERPDGSNFTLKIRSTKLEDSAMYFCASRYGAEQYFGPGTRLTVT.

V is TRBV7-2 and J is TRBJ1-1, with a weak D call TRBD1 (5 bases). Trimming took off 7 bases at V and 4 bases at J, with 16 bases between the two ends. Looked up from germline, CDR1 is SGHTA and CDR2 is FQGNSA. The CDR3 loop spans 14 amino acids. CDR3 residues: CASTPRAGLTEAFF. The CDR3 DNA follows: TGTGCCAGCACCCCCCGTGCAGGGCTCACTGAAGCTTTCTTT.

This clonotype turned up a few times. The chain is built from TRBV20-1 and TRBJ1-3, with D tentatively TRBD1 (6 bases). This CDR3 contains 17 residues. The V gene lost 6 bases and the J gene lost 3 bases, with 24 bases spanning the gap. Per germline, CDR1 DFQATT and CDR2 SNEGSKA (reference sequence). In nucleotides, the CDR3 is TGCAGTGCCCCGGGTCCACTTCGAGACAGGATTGGAAACACCATATATTTT. It yields the protein CSAPGPLRDRIGNTIYF.

The chain carries TRBV30 and TRBJ1-1, with D uncertain. The CDR3 loop spans 17 amino acids. Trimming took 0 bases from V and 2 from J, leaving 19 bases between them. From germline, CDR1 is GTSNPN and CDR2 SVGIG (reference sequence). This chain's CDR3 is CAWSVPGERFFNTEAFF. The DNA for the CDR3 is TGTGCCTGGAGTGTTCCAGGAGAAAGGTTTTTTAACACTGAAGCTTTCTTT.